This T cell receptor (beta chain) emerged from a study of T cells after yellow fever vaccination. About the research overall: SMART-Seq v4 Ultra Low Input prepared libraries from low-cell fractions.

Germline-derived CDR1 and CDR2 are MNHEY and SVGEGT. The V end lost 9 bases, the J end lost 3 bases, and 19 bases lay between the germline ends. This CDR3 has 15 residues. Template-switching 5'RACE yielded the TCR cDNA; a universal primer site and UMIs were added in the process. TCRdb re-called the 5' RACE reads through MiXCR, storing one row per CDR3 protein. The sample includes tens of thousands of distinct CDR3 sequences, approximately 7% seen only once; the top ten take 28%. Broader study findings: One caveat is that FACS-sorted repertoires could contain abundant clonotypes contaminating from the bulk population. Just a small share of clonotypes turned up in the CD4 compartment as well as the CD8 compartment.

This clonotype was picked up many times. Its antigen is not known. The chain links TRBV6-2 or TRBV6-3 to TRBJ2-3; D is unresolved. The specimen was CD8+ T cells sorted from PBMCs, collected less than 16 days after the first yellow fever vaccination. The clonotype was recovered from a young man who received the YFV17D yellow fever vaccine. The CDR3 sequence is CASHVGSDTTDTQYF. The CDR3 coding sequence is TGTGCCAGTCACGTGGGATCAGACACGACAGATACGCAGTATTTT.